The 24 T cell receptor beta chains below all came from one sample that was sequenced in a study of regulatory T cells in long-lasting Graves disease. Relying on iRepertoire HTBI primers and Arm-PCR of CDR3 regions, the team built TCR beta libraries. MiXCR, run by TCRdb on the multiplex PCR reads, gives a single entry per CDR3 protein. The sample shows roughly 420,000 distinct CDR3 sequences, 15% to 18% of them seen only once. The sample's time point: newly diagnosed GD, antithyroid drugs for less than 3 months. From RNA extracted from PBMCs, the TCR library was made. This specimen consisted of peripheral blood mononuclear cells (PBMCs), obtained at new diagnosis, from a patient treated with antithyroid drugs. The receptor set was obtained from a female donor with Graves disease.

In its sample, this clonotype was seen many times. The chain uses TRBV5-1 and TRBJ2-3, with TRBD1 identical over 9 bases. Germline CDR1 reads SGHRS; CDR2 reads YFSETQ. Trimming took 4 bases from V and 3 from J; bases not matched to a gene: 6. The CDR3 totals 15 residues. In nucleotides, the CDR3 is TGCGCCAGCAGCCCGACAGGGGGTCTGACAGATACGCAGTATTTT. Translating it yields CASSPTGGLTDTQYF.

This clonotype has a handful of counts. The CDR3 reads CSARGVRGRKDSSINEKLFF. The DNA for the CDR3 is TGCAGTGCTAGAGGTGTCAGGGGGCGCAAGGATTCATCAATTAATGAAAAACTGTTTTTT. The gene calls are TRBV20-1 and TRBJ1-4, with TRBD1 matching 8 bases. The CDR3 contains 20 residues. V lost 1 base, J lost 4 bases, and 20 bases stayed unmatched. Germline assignment: CDR1 DFQATT and CDR2 SNEGSKA (reference sequence).

There are many counts of this clonotype. The chain couples TRBV11-2 to TRBJ1-1; tentative D call: TRBD1 (5 bases). The germline V gene has CDR1 SGHAT and CDR2 FQNNGV. This CDR3 has 14 residues. Trimming pared 6 bases from V and 2 bases from J, leaving 13 bases between. The CDR3 DNA sequence: TGTGCCAGCAGTCGACAGCGATTCAACACTGAAGCTTTCTTT. Its protein is CASSRQRFNTEAFF. Looking up the rest from reference TRBV11-2 and TRBJ1-1 gives the full variable domain: EAGVAQSPRYKIIEKRQSVAFWCNPISGHATLYWYQQILGQGPKLLIQFQNNGVVDDSQLPKDRFSAERLKGVDSTLKIQPAKLEDSAVYLCASSRQRFNTEAFFGQGTRLTVV.

V and J are TRBV5-1 and TRBJ1-1; TRBD1 matches at 7 bases. With V trimmed by 1 base and J by 4 bases, 13 bases remained unmatched. CDR1 is SGHRS and CDR2 is YFSETQ in the germline V gene. The CDR3 consists of 17 residues. This CDR3 is CASSLFRPGGLGTEAFF. The CDR3 DNA follows: TGCGCCAGCAGCTTGTTCAGGCCAGGGGGTCTCGGCACTGAAGCTTTCTTT.

This clonotype was seen at least ten times. The V and J genes are TRBV30 and TRBJ1-1, with a tentative D call TRBD1 (5 bases). Germline V gene lookup returns CDR1 GTSNPN and CDR2 SVGIG (reference sequence). V was shortened by 4 bases and J by 4 bases, with 13 bases between the two germline ends. The CDR3 contains 13 residues. The CDR3 DNA reads as TGTGCCTGGACGTCAGGGTGGGGCACTGAAGCTTTCTTT. It encodes CAWTSGWGTEAFF.

This clonotype has a count of ten or more. The rearrangement joins TRBV2 to TRBJ1-2; TRBD1 matches 9 bases. The CDR3 spans 12 residues. Germline CDR1 and CDR2: SNHLY and FYNNEI. Germline trimming cut 6 bases from V and 7 bases from J; bases unmatched to any gene: 3. The CDR3 protein is CASRGQGGGYTF. The CDR3 DNA sequence: TGTGCCAGCAGGGGACAGGGTGGTGGCTACACCTTC.

V usage is TRBV7-3 and J usage is TRBJ2-2; D is perhaps TRBD1 (6 bases). The CDR3 has 16 residues. The V gene lost 3 bases and the J gene lost 3 bases, with 14 bases spanning the gap. Germline CDR1 SGHTA, CDR2 FQGTGA. CDR3 DNA sequence: TGTGCCAGCAGCTTGATAGCAGGGGCCTACACCGGGGAGCTGTTTTTT. It codes for CASSLIAGAYTGELFF.

This clonotype turned up a few times. The CDR3 region is CSAPWTGSGANYGYTF. Here the CDR3 DNA reads TGCAGTGCTCCATGGACAGGATCAGGGGCTAACTATGGCTACACCTTC. This sequence joins TRBV20-1 and TRBJ1-2, with 7 bases matching TRBD1. The CDR3 has 16 amino acids. Trimming took 5 bases from V and 0 from J; bases not matched to a gene: 12. Per germline, CDR1 DFQATT and CDR2 SNEGSKA (reference sequence).

The chain has TRBV20-1 and TRBJ2-5; tentatively, D is TRBD2 (6 bases). The V end was cut by 2 bases, the J end by 5 bases, with 6 bases between. The CDR3 runs 11 residues. Germline V CDR1 and CDR2: DFQATT, SNEGSKA (reference sequence). This CDR3 reads CSARREETQYF. CDR3 DNA: TGCAGTGCTAGACGGGAGGAGACCCAGTACTTC.

This clonotype was detected a few times. CDR3 sequence reads: CASSVLAGDSYEQYF. Here the CDR3 DNA reads TGTGCCAGCAGCGTTCTAGCGGGAGACTCCTACGAGCAGTACTTC. The chain couples TRBV9 to TRBJ2-7; 10 bases fit TRBD2. V was pared by 2 bases and J by 0 bases, with 2 bases of the junction left unmatched. This CDR3 has 15 amino acids. Germline V gene lookup returns CDR1 SGDLS and CDR2 YYNGEE.

This clonotype was seen a few times. This rearrangement joins TRBV25-1 to TRBJ1-1; D is unresolved. The ends were cut back, 4 bases at V and 5 bases at J, with 11 bases in the middle. The CDR3 has 13 residues. CDR1 is MGHDK, CDR2 SYGVNS, per germline. This CDR3 is CASSVSPLTEAFF. The CDR3 DNA is TGTGCCAGCAGTGTTTCCCCCCTGACTGAAGCTTTCTTT.

This clonotype was recorded at least ten times. The gene calls are TRBV20-1 and TRBJ2-3; D is unresolved. V was trimmed by 1 base and J by 0 bases, leaving 11 bases between them. The germline V gene has CDR1 DFQATT and CDR2 SNEGSKA (reference sequence). The CDR3 loop spans 15 amino acids. The CDR3 nucleotides read TGCAGTGCTAGAGCATTTAACATTAGCACAGATACGCAGTATTTT. Residues: CSARAFNISTDTQYF.

At least ten counts were recorded for this clonotype. The gene calls are TRBV4-1 and TRBJ1-2, with TRBD1 identical over 7 bases. CDR1 is MGHRA, CDR2 YSYEKL, per germline. V lost 1 base, J lost 1 base, and 9 bases stayed unmatched. This CDR3 is built from 17 residues. The CDR3 nucleotides are TGCGCCAGCAGCCAAGTGTCGGTCTCAGGGGGTAACTATGGCTACACCTTC. This sequence encodes CASSQVSVSGGNYGYTF.

The chain carries TRBV12-3 or TRBV12-4 and TRBJ1-2, with TRBD1 as a possible D gene (5 bases). The V end lost 8 bases, the J end lost 6 bases, and 13 bases lay between the germline ends. The length of the CDR3 is 12 residues. The CDR3 DNA is TGTGCCAGCTGGGGGGGATTAAATGGCTACACCTTC. Translated: CASWGGLNGYTF.

This clonotype was seen more than once but under ten times. The rearrangement joins TRBV9 to TRBJ2-7, with D perhaps matching TRBD1 (5 bases). Germline V gene data show CDR1 as SGDLS and CDR2 as YYNGEE. The CDR3 runs to 14 residues. Between the trimmed V and J ends, which lost 0 bases and 3 bases, there was a span of 10 bases. In DNA form, the CDR3 reads TGTGCCAGCAGCGTAGATCAAGGGGTCTACGAGCAGTACTTC. It codes for CASSVDQGVYEQYF.

The gene calls are TRBV6-5 and TRBJ2-1; 8 bases agree with TRBD2. The germline gives CDR1 MNHEY, CDR2 SVGAGI. Germline trimming cut 2 bases from V and 1 base from J; bases unmatched to any gene: 4. The CDR3 extends over 16 amino acids. In nucleotides, the CDR3 is TGTGCCAGCAGTTACAAGGCTAGCGGGTCCTACAATGAGCAGTTCTTC. Encoded protein: CASSYKASGSYNEQFF.

As DNA, the CDR3 is TGCAGTGCTGGTGGGGGGACTAGCGGGTCGGGGCCCCGTTGGGCGGAGCAGTACTTC. This translates into CSAGGGTSGSGPRWAEQYF. The chain is built from TRBV20-1 and TRBJ2-7; TRBD2 agrees at 12 bases. This CDR3 has 19 residues. Looked up from germline, CDR1 is DFQATT and CDR2 is SNEGSKA (reference sequence). Trimming cost V 5 bases and J 7 bases; bases outside gene matches: 24.

This clonotype has a handful of counts. This chain uses TRBV20-1 with TRBJ2-3; TRBD2 aligns across 11 bases. CDR3 size: 16 residues. Unmatched junction bases numbered 4, after V lost 0 bases and J lost 2 bases. Germline assignment: CDR1 DFQATT and CDR2 SNEGSKA (reference sequence). CDR3 in amino acids: CSARDVAGGFTDTQYF. The CDR3 region has the DNA TGCAGTGCTAGAGACGTAGCGGGAGGGTTCACAGATACGCAGTATTTT.

Concerning this clonotype itself: A far larger clone is a single base away, which makes a read error likely. This rearrangement joins TRBV25-1 to TRBJ2-5; D may be TRBD1 (6 bases). The length of the CDR3 is 21 residues. Germline CDR1 reads MGHDK; CDR2 reads SYGVNS. Trimming cost V 3 bases and J 11 bases, with 40 bases left between them. DNA of the CDR3: TGTGCCAGCAGTGATCCAAGATACGGGGCTCCGGGACAAGGCTTACCCAATGAGCAGTACTTC. Its protein product is CASSDPRYGAPGQGLPNEQYF.

This clonotype was counted only a few times. As DNA, the CDR3 is TGTGCCAGCAGTGAATCCCTAGGCCTCCAGCCCCAGCATTTT. It translates to CASSESLGLQPQHF. This chain joins TRBV6-1 and TRBJ1-5; D is unresolved. CDR3 length: 14 amino acids. The V end was cut by 2 bases, the J end by 7 bases, with 12 bases between. CDR1 is MNHNS and CDR2 is SASEGT in the germline V gene.

This clonotype occurred many times. V gene TRBV9 combines with J gene TRBJ1-5; a weak D match, TRBD1 (6 bases). V was clipped by 0 bases and J by 9 bases, with 19 bases between them. Germline V lookup: CDR1 SGDLS, CDR2 YYNGEE. The CDR3 loop spans 16 amino acids. CDR3 residues: CASSVDGRVGGSPQHF. The CDR3, as DNA: TGTGCCAGCAGCGTAGATGGGAGGGTAGGGGGTTCGCCCCAGCATTTT.

This clonotype was seen at least ten times. This chain links TRBV3-1 with TRBJ1-1; possible D gene TRBD1, 5 bases. With 11 bases removed from V and 3 bases from J, the gap between germline ends came to 16 bases. This CDR3 region has 13 residues. Per the germline V gene, CDR1 is LGHDT and CDR2 is YNNKEL (reference sequence). CDR3 nucleotides: TGTGCCTGCAAAAACCAGGGAGACACTGAAGCTTTCTTT. Protein: CACKNQGDTEAFF.

There are many counts of this clonotype. This chain joins TRBV6-1 and TRBJ2-7; 10 bases agree with TRBD1. Germline CDR1 MNHNS, CDR2 SASEGT. With 6 bases clipped from V and 0 bases from J, the junction kept 5 bases outside the gene matches. CDR3 size: 15 residues. CDR3 DNA sequence: TGTGCCAGCAGACTCGGGACAGGGGTCTCCTACGAGCAGTACTTC. Amino acid sequence: CASRLGTGVSYEQYF.

This clonotype showed up many times. The chain is built from TRBV9 and TRBJ1-1; no clear D gene. The CDR3 is made up of 14 amino acids. The V gene lost 0 bases and the J gene lost 1 base, with 7 bases spanning the gap. Germline CDR1 reads SGDLS; CDR2 reads YYNGEE. The CDR3 sequence: CASSVDGRNTEAFF. CDR3 coding DNA: TGTGCCAGCAGCGTAGACGGCAGGAACACTGAAGCTTTCTTT.